The clone carrying this TCR beta chain was observed once. These data originate in a study of blood T cell repertoires in COVID-19. Study summary: Researchers got acute and convalescent COVID-19 samples from the United States, Italy and Spain. T cells, B-cell-depleted T cells, or PBMCs supplied cDNA or gDNA.

In Seattle, patients joined the study during active infection and were tracked longitudinally. This CDR3 spans 14 amino acids. The germline gives CDR1 LGHDT, CDR2 YNNKEL (reference sequence). Trimming shortened V by 3 bases and J by 4 bases, and 10 bases separated the two germline ends. How the authors handled the data: Quantification of nucleated cells was approximated via reference gene primer amplification. TCRdb keeps only in-frame clones here, not all; method: immunoSEQ multiplex PCR. V and J calls and clone size follow that table, whereas D and trimming were derived from the DNA. The profile shows about 87,000 clones, under 85% of them singletons.

This TCR was recovered from a woman aged 80 or over with COVID-19, enrolled during active disease. Sequencing input: peripheral blood. V gene TRBV3-1 (or the pseudogene TRBV3-2) combines with J gene TRBJ1-3, with D perhaps matching TRBD1 (5 bases). DNA of the CDR3: TGTGCCAGCAGCCATCAAGGGGCGGGAAACACCATATATTTT. Amino acid sequence: CASSHQGAGNTIYF.